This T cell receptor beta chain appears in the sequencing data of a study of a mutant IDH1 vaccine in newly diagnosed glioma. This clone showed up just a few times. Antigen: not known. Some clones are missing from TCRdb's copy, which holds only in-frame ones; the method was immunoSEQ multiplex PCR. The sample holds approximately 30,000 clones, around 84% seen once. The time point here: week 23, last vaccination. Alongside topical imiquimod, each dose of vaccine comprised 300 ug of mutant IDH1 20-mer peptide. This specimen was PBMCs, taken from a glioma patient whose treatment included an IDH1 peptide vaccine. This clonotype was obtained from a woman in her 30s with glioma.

The CDR3 coding sequence is TGTGCCATCAGCGATGGTTACGAGCAGTACTTC. It specifies CAISDGYEQYF. The chain uses TRBV10-3 and TRBJ2-7; no reliable D call. CDR3 length: 11 residues. V was trimmed by 6 bases and J by 4 bases, leaving 7 bases between them. In germline, CDR1 is ENHRY, CDR2 SYGVKD.